This T cell receptor beta chain was sequenced in a study of T cell responses to AZD1222 COVID-19 vaccine. Study results and caveats: Nearly half of spike-specific TCRs reportedly target variant regions that are unmutated in the B.1.351 and B.1.1.7 variants. The peak T cell response came first, and repertoires were sampled only after it.

Generated by immunoSEQ multiplex PCR, the TCRdb table keeps only in-frame clones and is missing some. The sample shows approximately 100,000 clones, about 89% of them seen only once. The CDR3 spans 14 residues. The germline CDR1 and CDR2 sequences are SGHVS and FNYEAQ. V shed 1 base and J 6 bases; nucleotides not matched to a gene: 4. Remarks on this clone: What it recognizes is unknown.

This clonotype was obtained from an adult who received the MenACWY meningococcal vaccine as a control. Here the sequenced sample was peripheral blood, taken 28 days after the second dose of the MenACWY control vaccine. The rearrangement links TRBV7-6 to TRBJ2-7, with 9 nucleotides matching TRBD2. The CDR3: CASSLGGGAVEQYF. Here the CDR3 DNA reads TGTGCCAGCAGCTTAGGCGGGGGGGCCGTCGAGCAGTACTTC.